This T cell receptor beta chain was identified in a study of T cells in localized non-small cell lung cancer. Of note for this clone: Its cognate antigen is unknown.

Looked up from germline, CDR1 is SGHDT and CDR2 is YYEEEE. V lost 0 bases and J lost 3; bases outside the gene matches: 3. There are 15 residues in the CDR3. The method was immunoSEQ multiplex PCR; TCRdb's version includes in-frame clones alone and lacks a portion of them. The sample has roughly 70,000 clones, about 90% seen once. Study-wide results and caveats: In adjacent lung, a median about 54 of the top 100 tumor clones were found. Peak T cell clonality was found in uninvolved adjacent lung, exceeding tumor. Because only a single region of the tumor was sequenced, heterogeneity remains possible. Longer overall survival was associated with a higher density of T cells in the blood.

Sequencing used peripheral blood, obtained before any cancer treatment. J is TRBJ2-3 and V is TRBV5-6; 8 bases line up with TRBD1. This sequence was found in a male donor aged 60 or older with stage III squamous cell lung carcinoma. The CDR3 reads CASSLEDRVTDTQYF. CDR3 in DNA: TGTGCCAGCAGCTTGGAGGACAGGGTTACAGATACGCAGTATTTT.